This T cell receptor beta chain was captured by sequencing in a study of blood T cell repertoires in COVID-19. There are 15 residues in the CDR3. Germline values: CDR1 SGHTA, CDR2 FQGNSA. J was trimmed by 2 bases and V by 1 base; bases with no gene match: 3. In terms of age and location, participants ranged from roughly 18 to 95 years and lived in about 25 US areas. TCRdb's copy holds only in-frame clones and misses some; the assay was immunoSEQ multiplex PCR. The sample lists 50,000 to 65,000 clones; approximately 70% were seen once. The clonotype originates from a woman in her sixties who had been exposed to COVID-19. V usage is TRBV7-2 and J usage is TRBJ2-7, with 9 nucleotides matching TRBD2. Sample: PBMCs or T cells enriched from blood (not recorded which). The CDR3 DNA reads as TGTGCCAGCAGCTTAGTTGCGGGAGGGGCCTACGAGCAGTACTTC. Translating it yields CASSLVAGGAYEQYF.